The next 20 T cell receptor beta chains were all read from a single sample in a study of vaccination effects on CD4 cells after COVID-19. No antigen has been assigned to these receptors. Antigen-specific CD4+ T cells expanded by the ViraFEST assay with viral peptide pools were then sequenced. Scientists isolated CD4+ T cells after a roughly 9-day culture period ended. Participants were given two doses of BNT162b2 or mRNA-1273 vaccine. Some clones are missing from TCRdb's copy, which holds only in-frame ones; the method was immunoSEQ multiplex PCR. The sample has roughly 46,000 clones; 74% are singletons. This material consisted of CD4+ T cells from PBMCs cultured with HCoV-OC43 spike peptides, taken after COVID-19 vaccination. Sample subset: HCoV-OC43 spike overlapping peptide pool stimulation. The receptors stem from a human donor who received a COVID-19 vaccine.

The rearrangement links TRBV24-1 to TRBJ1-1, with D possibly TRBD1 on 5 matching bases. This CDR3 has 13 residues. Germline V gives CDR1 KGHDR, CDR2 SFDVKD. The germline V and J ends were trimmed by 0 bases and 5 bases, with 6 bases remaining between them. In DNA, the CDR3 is TGTGCCACCAGTGATTTGGGGGGAACTGAAGCTTTCTTT. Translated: CATSDLGGTEAFF.

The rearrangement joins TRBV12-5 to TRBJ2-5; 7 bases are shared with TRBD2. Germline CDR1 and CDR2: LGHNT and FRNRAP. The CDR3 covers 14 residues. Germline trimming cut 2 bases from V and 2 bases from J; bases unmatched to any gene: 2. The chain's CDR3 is CASGLSGGQETQYF. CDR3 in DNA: TGTGCTAGTGGTTTGTCGGGGGGTCAAGAGACCCAGTACTTC.

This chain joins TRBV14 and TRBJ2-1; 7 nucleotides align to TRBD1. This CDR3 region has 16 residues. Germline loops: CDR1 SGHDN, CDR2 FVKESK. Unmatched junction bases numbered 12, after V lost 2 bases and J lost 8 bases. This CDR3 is CASSQMGRRQGDEQFF. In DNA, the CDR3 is TGTGCCAGCAGCCAAATGGGACGTAGACAGGGCGATGAGCAGTTCTTC. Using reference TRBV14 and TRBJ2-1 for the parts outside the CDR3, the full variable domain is EAGVTQFPSHSVIEKGQTVTLRCDPISGHDNLYWYRRVMGKEIKFLLHFVKESKQDESGMPNNRFLAERTGGTYSTLKVQPAELEDSGVYFCASSQMGRRQGDEQFFGPGTRLTVL.

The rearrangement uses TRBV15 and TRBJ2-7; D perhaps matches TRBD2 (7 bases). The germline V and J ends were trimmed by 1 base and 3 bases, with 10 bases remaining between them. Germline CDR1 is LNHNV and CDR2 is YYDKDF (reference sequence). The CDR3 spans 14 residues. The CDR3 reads CATSRGGGGYEQYF. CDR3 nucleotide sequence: TGTGCCACCAGCAGAGGAGGGGGGGGCTACGAGCAGTACTTC.

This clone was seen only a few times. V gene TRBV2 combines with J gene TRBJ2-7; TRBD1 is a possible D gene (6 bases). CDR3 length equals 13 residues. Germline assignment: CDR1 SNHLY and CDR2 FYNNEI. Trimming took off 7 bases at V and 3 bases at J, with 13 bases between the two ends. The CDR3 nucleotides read TGTGCCAGCACAAGAAGGGGGAGCTACGAGCAGTACTTC. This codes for CASTRRGSYEQYF.

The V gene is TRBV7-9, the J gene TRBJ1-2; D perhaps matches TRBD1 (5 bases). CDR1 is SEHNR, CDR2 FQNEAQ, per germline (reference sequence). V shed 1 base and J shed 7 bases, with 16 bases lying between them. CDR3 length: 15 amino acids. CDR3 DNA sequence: TGTGCCAGCAGCTTAGGGGTGTCGGGGGGGTTTGGCTACACCTTC. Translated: CASSLGVSGGFGYTF.

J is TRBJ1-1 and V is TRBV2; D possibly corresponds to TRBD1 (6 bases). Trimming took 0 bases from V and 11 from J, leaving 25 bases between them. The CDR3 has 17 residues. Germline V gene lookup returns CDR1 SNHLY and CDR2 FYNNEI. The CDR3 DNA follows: TGTGCCAGCAGTGAAGCGCTTCGGCTGGGGGGCGGCCCTTCGGCTTTCTTT. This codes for CASSEALRLGGGPSAFF.

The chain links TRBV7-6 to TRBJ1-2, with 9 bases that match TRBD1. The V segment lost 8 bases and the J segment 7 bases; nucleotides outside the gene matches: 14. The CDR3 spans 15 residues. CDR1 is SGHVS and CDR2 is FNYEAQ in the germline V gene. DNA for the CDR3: TGTGCCAGCGGACTTAAGCCGGGACAGGGTTTTGGCTACACCTTC. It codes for CASGLKPGQGFGYTF.

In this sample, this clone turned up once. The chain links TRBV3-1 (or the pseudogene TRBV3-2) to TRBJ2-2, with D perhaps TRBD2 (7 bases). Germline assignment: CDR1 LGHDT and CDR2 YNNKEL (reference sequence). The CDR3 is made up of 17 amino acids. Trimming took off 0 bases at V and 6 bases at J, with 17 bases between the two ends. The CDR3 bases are TGTGCCAGCAGCCAAGATTGGGGGGGCCAGGGTGCCGGGGAGCTGTTTTTT. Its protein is CASSQDWGGQGAGELFF.

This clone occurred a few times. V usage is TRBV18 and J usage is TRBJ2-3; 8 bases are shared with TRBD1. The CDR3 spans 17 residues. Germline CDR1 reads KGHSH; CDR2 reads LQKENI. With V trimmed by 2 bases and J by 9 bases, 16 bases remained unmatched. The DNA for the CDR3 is TGTGCCAGCTCACCATTTTTGGCAGGGGGCGATCGGGACACGCAGTATTTT. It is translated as CASSPFLAGGDRDTQYF.

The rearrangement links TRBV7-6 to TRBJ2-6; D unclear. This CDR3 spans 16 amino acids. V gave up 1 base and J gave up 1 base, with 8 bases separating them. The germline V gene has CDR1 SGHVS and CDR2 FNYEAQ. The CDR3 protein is CASSLVIRSGANVLTF. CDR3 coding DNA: TGTGCCAGCAGCTTAGTAATACGGTCTGGGGCCAACGTCCTGACTTTC. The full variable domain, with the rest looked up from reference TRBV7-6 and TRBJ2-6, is GAGVSQSPRYKVTKRGQDVALRCDPISGHVSLYWYRQALGQGPEFLTYFNYEAQQDKSGLPNDRFSAERPEGSISTLTIQRTEQRDSAMYRCASSLVIRSGANVLTFGAGSRLTVL.

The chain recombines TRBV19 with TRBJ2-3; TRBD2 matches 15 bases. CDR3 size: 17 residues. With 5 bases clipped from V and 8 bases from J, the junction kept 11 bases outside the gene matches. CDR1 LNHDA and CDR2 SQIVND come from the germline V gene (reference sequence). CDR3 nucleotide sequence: TGTGCCAGTAGTCAATCCGGACTAGCGGGGGGGCCGGGTACGCAGTATTTT. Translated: CASSQSGLAGGPGTQYF.

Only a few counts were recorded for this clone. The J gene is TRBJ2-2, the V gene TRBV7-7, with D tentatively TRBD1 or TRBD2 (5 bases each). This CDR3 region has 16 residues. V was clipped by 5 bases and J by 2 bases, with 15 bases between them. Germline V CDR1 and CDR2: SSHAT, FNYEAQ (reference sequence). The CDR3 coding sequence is TGTGCCAGCAGCCAGGGACGGTTACTTAACACCGGGGAGCTGTTTTTT. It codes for CASSQGRLLNTGELFF.

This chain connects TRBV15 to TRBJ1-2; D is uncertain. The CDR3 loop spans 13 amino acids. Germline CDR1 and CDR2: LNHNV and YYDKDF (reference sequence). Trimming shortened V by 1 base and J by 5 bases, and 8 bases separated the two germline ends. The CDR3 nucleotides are TGTGCCACCAGCAGAGGAGGAGATTATGGCTACACCTTC. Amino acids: CATSRGGDYGYTF.

Here the CDR3 reads CASLAGSYEQYF. The CDR3 DNA reads as TGTGCCAGTTTAGCGGGCTCCTACGAGCAGTACTTC. This chain uses TRBV6-5 with TRBJ2-7, with 7 bases aligning to TRBD2. Germline V gene data show CDR1 as MNHEY and CDR2 as SVGAGI. The CDR3 is made up of 12 amino acids. With 9 bases clipped from V and 0 bases from J, the junction kept 2 bases outside the gene matches.

For the CDR3, the DNA is TGTGCCAGCAGGAGACTAGCGGGGTCCTACGAGCAGTACTTC. This encodes CASRRLAGSYEQYF. V usage is TRBV6-5 and J usage is TRBJ2-7; 11 bases line up with TRBD2. The CDR3 totals 14 residues. V was clipped by 6 bases and J by 1 base; unmatched bases: 2. Germline V gene data show CDR1 as MNHEY and CDR2 as SVGAGI.

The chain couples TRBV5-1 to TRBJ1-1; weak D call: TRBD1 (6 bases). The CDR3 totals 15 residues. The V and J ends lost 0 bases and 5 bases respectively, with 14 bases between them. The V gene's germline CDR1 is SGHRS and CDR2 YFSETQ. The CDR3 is CASSLEFPGATEAFF. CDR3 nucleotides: TGCGCCAGCAGCTTGGAGTTTCCAGGGGCTACTGAAGCTTTCTTT.

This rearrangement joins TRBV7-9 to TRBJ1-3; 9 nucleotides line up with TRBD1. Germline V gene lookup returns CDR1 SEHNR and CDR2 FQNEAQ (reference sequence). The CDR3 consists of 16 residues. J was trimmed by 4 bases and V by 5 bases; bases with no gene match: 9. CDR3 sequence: CASSIRDRGTGNTIYF. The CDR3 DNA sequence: TGTGCCAGCAGCATTAGAGACAGGGGGACCGGAAACACCATATATTTT.

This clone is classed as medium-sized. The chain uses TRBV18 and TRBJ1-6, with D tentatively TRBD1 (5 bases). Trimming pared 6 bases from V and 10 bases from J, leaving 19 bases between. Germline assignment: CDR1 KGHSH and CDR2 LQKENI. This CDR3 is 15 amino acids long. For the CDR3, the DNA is TGTGCCAGCTCCGCCCAGGGAGGCGATTTATCACCCCTCCACTTT. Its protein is CASSAQGGDLSPLHF.

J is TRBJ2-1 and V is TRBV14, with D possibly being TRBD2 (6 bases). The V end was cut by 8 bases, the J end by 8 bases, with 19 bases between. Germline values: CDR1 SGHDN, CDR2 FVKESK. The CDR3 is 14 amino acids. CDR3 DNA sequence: TGTGCCAGCGAGGCCCTAGCGTCTGGCTATGAGCAGTTCTTC. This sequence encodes CASEALASGYEQFF.